The entry below describes one T cell receptor beta chain. These data originate in a study of blood T cell repertoires in COVID-19. Germline CDR1 is GTSNPN and CDR2 is SVGIG (reference sequence). This CDR3 is built from 14 residues. Trimming took off 3 bases at V and 0 bases at J, with 11 bases between the two ends. Using immunoSEQ multiplex PCR, the repertoire was profiled, and TCRdb retains in-frame clones only, with some absent. The data show 200,000 to 250,000 clones, 80% to 90% seen once. The sequencing input was peripheral blood. The sequence came from a woman of 80 years or more with COVID-19, enrolled during active disease. This sequence joins TRBV30 and TRBJ1-2; D remains unclear. The CDR3 DNA follows: TGTGCCTGGAGCAACCGAGCGTCTAACTATGGCTACACCTTC. This gives the protein CAWSNRASNYGYTF. Supplemented by reference TRBV30 and TRBJ1-2, the full variable domain reads SQTIHQWPATLVQPVGSPLSLECTVEGTSNPNLYWYRQAAGRGLQLLFYSVGIGQISSEVPQNLSASRPQDRQFILSSKKLLLSDSGFYLCAWSNRASNYGYTFGSGTRLTVV.